One sample yielded the 3 T cell receptor beta chains listed below, sequenced in a study of shared clonotypes between healthy human individuals. Profiling relied on immunoSEQ multiplex PCR, and the TCRdb table lists in-frame clones only, not all of them. The repertoire holds more than 2,000,000 clones, with about 92% as singletons. The sample taken for sequencing was naive CD4+ T cells from PBMCs. Regarding subset: CD45RA+ positively selected. The receptors derive from a man in his late teens or twenties in good health. Some clones in this sample may be carry-over from other donors' samples.

The chain joins TRBV28 to TRBJ2-3; 7 nucleotides align to TRBD1. Germline trimming cut 5 bases from V and 5 bases from J; bases unmatched to any gene: 7. Germline V CDR1 and CDR2: MDHEN, SYDVKM. This CDR3 comprises 14 residues. The CDR3: CASSEGTAKDTQYF. CDR3 DNA sequence: TGTGCCAGCAGTGAAGGGACAGCAAAAGATACGCAGTATTTT. Using reference TRBV28 and TRBJ2-3 for the parts outside the CDR3, the full variable domain is DVKVTQSSRYLVKRTGEKVFLECVQDMDHENMFWYRQDPGLGLRLIYFSYDVKMKEKGDIPEGYSVSREKKERFSLILESASTNQTSMYLCASSEGTAKDTQYFGPGTRLTVL.

The rearrangement links TRBV2 to TRBJ1-2; D possibly corresponds to TRBD1 (6 bases). The CDR3 loop spans 17 amino acids. V lost 4 bases and J lost 1, with 19 bases in between. The germline V gene has CDR1 SNHLY and CDR2 FYNNEI. CDR3 in DNA: TGTGCCAGCAGTGGATCGACAGGCGGCAAGGATAACTATGGCTACACCTTC. Its protein is CASSGSTGGKDNYGYTF. The variable domain in full, with the rest retrieved from reference TRBV2 and TRBJ1-2, is EPEVTQTPSHQVTQMGQEVILRCVPISNHLYFYWYRQILGQKVEFLVSFYNNEISEKSEIFDDQFSVERPDGSNFTLKIRSTKLEDSAMYFCASSGSTGGKDNYGYTFGSGTRLTVV.

J is TRBJ2-1 and V is TRBV29-1, with 9 bases that match TRBD2. Germline V lookup: CDR1 SQVTM, CDR2 ANQGSEA. The J segment lost 4 bases and the V segment lost 5 bases, leaving 9 bases of the junction unmatched. This CDR3 is built from 15 residues. The CDR3 loop reads CSVISGSLHYNEQFF. In DNA, the CDR3 is TGCAGCGTTATTAGCGGGAGTCTGCATTACAATGAGCAGTTCTTC.